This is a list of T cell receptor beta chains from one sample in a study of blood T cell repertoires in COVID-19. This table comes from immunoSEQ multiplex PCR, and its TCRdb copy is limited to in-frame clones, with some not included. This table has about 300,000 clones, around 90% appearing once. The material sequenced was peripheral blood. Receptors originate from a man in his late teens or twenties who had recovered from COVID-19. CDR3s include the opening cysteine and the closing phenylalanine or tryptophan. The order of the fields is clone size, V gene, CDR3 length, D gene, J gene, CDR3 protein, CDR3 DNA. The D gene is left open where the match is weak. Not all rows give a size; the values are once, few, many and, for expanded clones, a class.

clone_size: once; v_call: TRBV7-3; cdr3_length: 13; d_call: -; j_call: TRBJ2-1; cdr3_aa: CASSPTGYNEQFF; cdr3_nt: TGTGCCAGCAGCCCGACGGGGTACAATGAGCAGTTCTTC
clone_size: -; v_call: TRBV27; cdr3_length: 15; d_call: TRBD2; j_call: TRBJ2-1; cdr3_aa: CASSPGLAGYNEQFF; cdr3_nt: TGTGCCAGCAGTCCGGGACTAGCGGGGTACAATGAGCAGTTCTTC
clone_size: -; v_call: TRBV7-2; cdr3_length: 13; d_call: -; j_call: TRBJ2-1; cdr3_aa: CASKNRSYNEQFF; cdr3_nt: TGTGCCAGCAAGAACAGGTCCTACAATGAGCAGTTCTTC
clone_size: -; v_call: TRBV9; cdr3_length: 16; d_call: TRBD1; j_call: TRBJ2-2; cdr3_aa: CASTPSGTGEAGELFF; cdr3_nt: TGTGCCAGCACCCCCTCCGGGACAGGGGAGGCCGGGGAGCTGTTTTTT
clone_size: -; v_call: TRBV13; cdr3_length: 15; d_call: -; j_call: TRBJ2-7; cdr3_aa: CASSRRGQGEREQYF; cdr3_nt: TGTGCCAGCAGCCGGAGGGGGCAGGGGGAGCGTGAGCAGTACTTC
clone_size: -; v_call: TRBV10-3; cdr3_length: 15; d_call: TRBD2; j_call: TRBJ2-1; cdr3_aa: CAISESSGAYNEQFF; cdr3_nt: TGTGCCATCAGTGAGAGTAGCGGGGCCTACAATGAGCAGTTCTTC
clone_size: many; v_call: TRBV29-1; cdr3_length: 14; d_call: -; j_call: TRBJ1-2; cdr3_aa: CSVEVSGRNYGYTF; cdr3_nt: TGCAGCGTTGAAGTGTCAGGGAGGAACTATGGCTACACCTTC
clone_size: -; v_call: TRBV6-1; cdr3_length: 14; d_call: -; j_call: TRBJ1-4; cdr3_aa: CASSEQGRGEKLFF; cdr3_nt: TGTGCCAGCAGTGAACAGGGCAGAGGAGAAAAACTGTTTTTT
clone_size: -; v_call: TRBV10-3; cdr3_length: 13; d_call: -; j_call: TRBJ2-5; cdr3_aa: CAISDGGAETQYF; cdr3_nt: TGTGCCATCAGTGACGGCGGGGCGGAGACCCAGTACTTC
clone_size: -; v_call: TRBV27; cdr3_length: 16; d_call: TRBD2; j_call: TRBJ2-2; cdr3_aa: CASRSYPGLAGGKLFF; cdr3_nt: TGTGCCAGCAGATCGTACCCGGGACTAGCGGGAGGGAAGCTGTTTTTT
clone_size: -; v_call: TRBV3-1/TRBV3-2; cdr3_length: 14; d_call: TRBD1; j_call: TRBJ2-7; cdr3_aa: CASSRNRGPYEQYF; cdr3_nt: TGTGCCAGCAGCAGGAACAGGGGACCTTACGAGCAGTACTTC
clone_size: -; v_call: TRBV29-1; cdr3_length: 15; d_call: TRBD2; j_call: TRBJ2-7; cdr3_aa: CSVQSGLAGHYEQYF; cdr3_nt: TGCAGCGTCCAGAGCGGGCTAGCGGGACACTACGAGCAGTACTTC
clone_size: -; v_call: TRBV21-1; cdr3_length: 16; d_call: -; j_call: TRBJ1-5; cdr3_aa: CASSKGTGGGNQPQHF; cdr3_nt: TGTGCCAGCAGCAAAGGGACAGGGGGTGGCAATCAGCCCCAGCATTTT
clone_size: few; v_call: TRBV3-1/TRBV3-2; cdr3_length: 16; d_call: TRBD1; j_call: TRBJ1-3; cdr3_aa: CASSHTGTGSGNTIYF; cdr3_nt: TGTGCCAGCAGCCACACCGGGACAGGCTCTGGAAACACCATATATTTT
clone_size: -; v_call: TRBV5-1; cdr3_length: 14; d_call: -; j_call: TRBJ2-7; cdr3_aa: CASTPSGHLYEQYF; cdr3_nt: TGCGCCAGCACACCGAGTGGACACCTCTACGAGCAGTACTTC
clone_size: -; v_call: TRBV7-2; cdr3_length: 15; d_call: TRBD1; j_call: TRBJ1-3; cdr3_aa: CASSYTGAPGNTIYF; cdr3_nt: TGTGCCAGCAGCTACACAGGGGCACCGGGAAACACCATATATTTT
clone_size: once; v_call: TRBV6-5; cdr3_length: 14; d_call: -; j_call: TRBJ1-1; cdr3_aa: CASRPVAGSTEAFF; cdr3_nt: TGTGCCAGCAGACCGGTTGCGGGGAGCACTGAAGCTTTCTTT
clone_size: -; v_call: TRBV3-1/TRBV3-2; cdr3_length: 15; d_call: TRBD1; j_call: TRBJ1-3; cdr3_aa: CASSQPGQAGNTIYF; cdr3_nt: TGTGCCAGCAGCCAACCGGGACAGGCTGGAAACACCATATATTTT
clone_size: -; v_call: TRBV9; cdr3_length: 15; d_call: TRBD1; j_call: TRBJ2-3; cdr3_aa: CASSLRQGSTDTQYF; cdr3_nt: TGTGCCAGCAGCCTAAGACAGGGTAGCACAGATACGCAGTATTTT
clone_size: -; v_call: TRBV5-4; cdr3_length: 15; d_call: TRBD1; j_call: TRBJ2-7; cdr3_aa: CASSGGQGISYEQYF; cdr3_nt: TGTGCCAGCAGCGGCGGACAGGGCATCTCCTACGAGCAGTACTTC
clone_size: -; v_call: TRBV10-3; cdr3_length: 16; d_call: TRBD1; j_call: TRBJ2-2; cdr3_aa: CAITLTDRPNTGELFF; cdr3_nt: TGTGCCATCACCCTTACGGACAGGCCGAACACCGGGGAGCTGTTTTTT
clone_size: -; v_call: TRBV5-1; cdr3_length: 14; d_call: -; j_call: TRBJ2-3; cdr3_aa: CASSFLASTDTQYF; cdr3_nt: TGCGCCAGCAGCTTTCTTGCGAGCACAGATACGCAGTATTTT
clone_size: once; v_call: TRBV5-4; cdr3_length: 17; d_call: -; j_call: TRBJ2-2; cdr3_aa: CASSSGLGPIPTGELFF; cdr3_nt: TGTGCCAGCAGCTCGGGACTGGGTCCCATACCCACCGGGGAGCTGTTTTTT
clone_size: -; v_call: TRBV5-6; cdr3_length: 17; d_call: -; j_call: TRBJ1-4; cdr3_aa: CASSLPGDYSTNEKLFF; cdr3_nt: TGTGCCAGCAGCTTGCCAGGGGATTACTCAACTAATGAAAAACTGTTTTTT
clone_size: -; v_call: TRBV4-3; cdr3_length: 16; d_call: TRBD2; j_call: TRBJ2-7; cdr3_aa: CASSQELAGGSYEQYF; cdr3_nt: TGCGCCAGCAGCCAAGAGTTAGCGGGGGGCTCCTACGAGCAGTACTTC
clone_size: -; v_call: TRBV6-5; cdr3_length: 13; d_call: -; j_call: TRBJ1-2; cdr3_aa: CASTETGSYGYTF; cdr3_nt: TGTGCCAGCACCGAAACAGGGAGCTATGGCTACACCTTC